The clone carrying this T cell receptor beta chain is medium-sized by share. No antigen is known for it. This table comes from immunoSEQ multiplex PCR, and its TCRdb copy is limited to in-frame clones, with some not included. The sample lists 2,500 to 3,500 clones, under 40% occurring once. This specimen belongs to a study of sequential checkpoint blockade in melanoma. Overall study: DNA from around 87 pretreatment tumor samples underwent TCRβ immunosequencing. About two dozen patients had matched tumor biopsies before treatment and at week 13 after nivolumab or ipilimumab alone.

CDR1 and CDR2 from the germline V gene are SGHNT and YENEEA. V lost 4 bases and J lost 8; bases outside the gene matches: 11. This CDR3 comprises 16 residues. Treatment reported: randomized to nivolumab then ipilimumab (arm A) or the reverse (arm B). General study findings and limits: For nivolumab-first patients, baseline tumor clonality was associated with response.

This sequence was found in a human donor with melanoma. This chain uses TRBV11-3 with TRBJ1-4, with TRBD1 identical over 9 bases. This specimen consisted of tumor tissue (inferred from file names), obtained from a patient given nivolumab and ipilimumab in sequence. The CDR3 sequence: CASSSNRGREEEKLFF. The CDR3 bases are TGTGCCAGCAGCTCGAACAGGGGGCGCGAGGAAGAAAAACTGTTTTTT.